This TCR beta chain was documented in a study of blood T cells in healthy people across ages. This clonotype was recorded at least ten times. The CDR3 runs 17 residues. The junction had 14 bases not matched to a gene; V was cut back by 4 bases and J by 5 bases. The germline V gene encodes CDR1 LGHNA and CDR2 YNFKEQ. Isolated per sample were at least 7 million PBMCs. Primed by a sample-barcoded 5' primer and a J-beta primer mix, a second PCR proceeded for roughly 6 to 12 cycles. TCRdb passed the 5' RACE reads through MiXCR, listing each CDR3 protein once. This sample has over 600,000 distinct CDR3 sequences; around 20% occur once, and the top ten carry roughly 3.6%.

The rearrangement uses TRBV4-2 and TRBJ2-5; TRBD2 aligns across 9 bases. The TCR comes from a man in his 70s in good health. Material: blood. The CDR3, as DNA: TGTGCCAGCAGCCTTGGCGGGGATAGCGGGGGTCAGGAGACCCAGTACTTC. Translating it yields CASSLGGDSGGQETQYF.